These 13 T cell receptor beta chains were sequenced from one sample in a study of OX40 agonist ivuxolimab in advanced cancers. Repertoires were generated with immunoSEQ multiplex PCR, while TCRdb's copy carries only in-frame clones and drops some. The sample includes approximately 100,000 clones, about 90% of them seen just once. The starting material was CD4+ or CD8+ T cells sorted from blood, obtained in a trial of the OX40 agonist ivuxolimab. The receptors come from an adult with an advanced solid tumor such as melanoma, head and neck, liver or kidney cancer.

This sequence joins TRBV7-9 and TRBJ2-7; D gene ambiguous. Deletions cut 1 base from V and 12 bases from J, with 13 bases between. This CDR3 has 12 residues. Germline assignment: CDR1 SEHNR and CDR2 FQNEAQ (reference sequence). The CDR3 DNA is TGTGCCAGCAGCTTAGACAGAAGCTCTGGGTACTTC. This gives the protein CASSLDRSSGYF.

J is TRBJ1-4 and V is TRBV5-1; D perhaps matches TRBD1 (6 bases). The ends were cut back, 4 bases at V and 3 bases at J, with 13 bases in the middle. The CDR3 runs 15 residues. Germline loops: CDR1 SGHRS, CDR2 YFSETQ. The CDR3 loop reads CASSTLGGANEKLFF. The DNA for the CDR3 is TGCGCCAGCAGCACCCTAGGGGGAGCTAATGAAAAACTGTTTTTT.

The CDR3 sequence: CASSVGSTYEQYF. In DNA, the CDR3 is TGTGCCAGTAGTGTTGGGTCTACCTACGAGCAGTACTTC. The chain couples TRBV19 to TRBJ2-7; D is unresolved. Germline-derived CDR1 and CDR2 are LNHDA and SQIVND (reference sequence). This CDR3 spans 13 amino acids. The V end lost 5 bases, the J end lost 2 bases, and 10 bases lay between the germline ends.

The rearrangement links TRBV5-1 to TRBJ2-1; 14 bases are a match to TRBD2. Losses at the gene ends were 4 bases for V and 6 bases for J; bases not matched to a gene: 3. CDR3 length: 15 amino acids. The germline CDR1 and CDR2 sequences are SGHRS and YFSETQ. The CDR3 DNA reads TGCGCCAGCAGCACCGGGACTAGCGGGGGCAATGAGCAGTTCTTC. Encoded protein: CASSTGTSGGNEQFF.

The gene calls are TRBV5-4 and TRBJ1-1, with unresolved D. The length of the CDR3 is 13 residues. V shed 4 bases and J shed 4 bases, with 11 bases lying between them. Germline V CDR1 and CDR2: SGHNT, YYREEE (reference sequence). The CDR3 protein is CASSLDSVTEAFF. Written as DNA, the CDR3 is TGTGCCAGCAGCCTGGACTCCGTCACTGAAGCTTTCTTT.

V gene TRBV6-4 combines with J gene TRBJ1-6, with 7 bases lining up with TRBD1. Germline CDR1 is MRHNA and CDR2 is SNTAGT. The trim removed 6 bases at V and 7 bases at J, leaving 6 bases unmatched. The CDR3 covers 14 residues. CDR3 loop: CASSRDRENSPLHF. Here the CDR3 DNA reads TGTGCCAGCAGCCGGGACAGAGAGAATTCACCCCTCCACTTT.

The CDR3 is CASSQAWGAVTDTQYF. CDR3 nucleotide sequence: TGCGCCAGCAGCCAGGCCTGGGGTGCGGTCACAGATACGCAGTATTTT. V is TRBV4-1 and J is TRBJ2-3; D ambiguous. This CDR3 is 16 amino acids long. Germline V gene sequence: CDR1 MGHRA, CDR2 YSYEKL. Deletions cut 3 bases from V and 2 bases from J, with 15 bases between.

V is TRBV2 and J is TRBJ2-5, with TRBD2 as a possible D gene (6 bases). This CDR3 has 14 amino acids. Germline CDR1 is SNHLY and CDR2 is FYNNEI. Trimming took off 8 bases at V and 1 base at J, with 14 bases between the two ends. CDR3 amino acids: CASHLSGVQETQYF. The CDR3 bases are TGTGCCAGCCACCTTAGCGGAGTCCAAGAGACCCAGTACTTC. The full variable domain, its missing parts supplied by reference TRBV2 and TRBJ2-5, is EPEVTQTPSHQVTQMGQEVILRCVPISNHLYFYWYRQILGQKVEFLVSFYNNEISEKSEIFDDQFSVERPDGSNFTLKIRSTKLEDSAMYFCASHLSGVQETQYFGPGTRLLVL.

This chain uses TRBV28 with TRBJ1-5; TRBD1 matches 7 bases. V lost 6 bases to trimming and J lost 1 base; unmatched junction nucleotides: 6. CDR1 is MDHEN, CDR2 SYDVKM, per germline. This CDR3 has 15 residues. The DNA for the CDR3 is TGTGCCAGCAGACGATCAGGGGGGAGCAATCAGCCCCAGCATTTT. Translation: CASRRSGGSNQPQHF.

The V gene is TRBV5-4, the J gene TRBJ2-1; 10 bases match TRBD2. The CDR3 contains 16 residues. In germline, CDR1 is SGHNT, CDR2 YYREEE (reference sequence). V was clipped by 0 bases and J by 5 bases; unmatched bases: 5. CDR3 protein: CASSLARTSGNNEQFF. The CDR3 DNA sequence: TGTGCCAGCAGCTTGGCAAGGACTAGCGGAAACAATGAGCAGTTCTTC.

V and J are TRBV10-2 and TRBJ2-7; D is unresolved. Germline CDR1 and CDR2: WSHSY and SAAADI. This CDR3 is 12 amino acids long. V shed 5 bases and J shed 3 bases, with 8 bases lying between them. CDR3 residues: CASSRMGYEQYF. CDR3 in DNA: TGCGCCAGCAGTCGGATGGGCTACGAGCAGTACTTC.

The rearrangement links TRBV28 to TRBJ2-7; D might be TRBD1 (6 bases). Trimming took 5 bases from V and 0 from J, leaving 14 bases between them. This CDR3 comprises 15 residues. Germline V gene sequence: CDR1 MDHEN, CDR2 SYDVKM. CDR3 residues: CASSPPGQSSYEQYF. As DNA, the CDR3 is TGTGCCAGCAGTCCACCAGGACAGAGCTCCTACGAGCAGTACTTC.

The gene calls are TRBV16 and TRBJ2-4; 8 bases line up with TRBD2. Per germline, CDR1 KGHSY and CDR2 FQNENV. V was pared by 0 bases and J by 5 bases, with 6 bases of the junction left unmatched. CDR3 length equals 16 residues. CDR3 region: CASSQSAQRGQNIQYF. The CDR3 DNA sequence: TGTGCCAGCAGCCAATCGGCCCAGCGGGGGCAAAACATTCAGTACTTC.